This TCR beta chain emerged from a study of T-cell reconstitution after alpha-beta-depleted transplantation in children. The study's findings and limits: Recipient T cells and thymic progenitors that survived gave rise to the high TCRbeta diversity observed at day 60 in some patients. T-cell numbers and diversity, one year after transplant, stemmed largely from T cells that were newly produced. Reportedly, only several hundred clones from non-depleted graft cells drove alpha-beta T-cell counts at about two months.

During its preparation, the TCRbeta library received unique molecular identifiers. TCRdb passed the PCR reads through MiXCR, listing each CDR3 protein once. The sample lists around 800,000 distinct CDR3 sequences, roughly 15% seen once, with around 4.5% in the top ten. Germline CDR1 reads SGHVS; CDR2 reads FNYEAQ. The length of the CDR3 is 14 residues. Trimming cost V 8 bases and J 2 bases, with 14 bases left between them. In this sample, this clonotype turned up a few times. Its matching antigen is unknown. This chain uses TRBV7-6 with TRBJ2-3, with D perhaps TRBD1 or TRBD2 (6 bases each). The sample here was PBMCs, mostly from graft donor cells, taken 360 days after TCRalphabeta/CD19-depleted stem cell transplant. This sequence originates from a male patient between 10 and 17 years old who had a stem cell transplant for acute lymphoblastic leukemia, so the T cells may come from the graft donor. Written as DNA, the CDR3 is TGTGCCAGCGCCGGGGGCCACCCCACAGATACGCAGTATTTT. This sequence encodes CASAGGHPTDTQYF.